The T cell receptor (beta chain) described here comes from a study of T cell responses to AZD1222 COVID-19 vaccine. Study-level points and caveats: The reported proportion of spike-specific TCRs targeting unmutated variant regions was nearly half. Clonal diversity was possibly underestimated, and the donors were mostly white British, with more females.

This CDR3 region has 15 residues. The ends were cut back, 4 bases at V and 0 bases at J, with 14 bases in the middle. The germline gives CDR1 SGHRS, CDR2 YFSETQ. In regard to this clone: What it binds is unknown.

Assay used: immunoSEQ multiplex PCR; TCRdb lists only in-frame clones, some missing. The sample lists roughly 120,000 clones, approximately 85% seen once, with about 4% in the top ten. This specimen consisted of peripheral blood, obtained on day 0 of MenACWY control vaccination. This sequence originates from an adult in good health. The rearrangement joins TRBV5-1 to TRBJ2-7, with a tentative D call TRBD2 (6 bases). The CDR3 protein is CASSPDGRGSYEQYF. In nucleotides, the CDR3 is TGCGCCAGCAGCCCGGACGGGCGGGGCTCCTACGAGCAGTACTTC.